The entry below gives a single T cell receptor (beta chain) sequence along with its context. From the RT-PCR reads, TCRdb called clonotypes with MiXCR, one entry per CDR3 protein. The sample consists of fewer than 700,000 distinct CDR3 sequences, over 10% of them appearing once. The data were obtained in a study of response to subunit inactivated influenza vaccine. Per the germline V gene, CDR1 is KGHSH and CDR2 is LQKENI. V shed 1 base and J shed 4 bases, with 19 bases lying between them. There are 17 residues in the CDR3. The starting material was PBMCs from blood, obtained roughly 47 days after vaccination. This chain links TRBV18 with TRBJ1-1; D might be TRBD1 (5 bases). This receptor was obtained from a man aged 50 to 60 who received an inactivated influenza vaccine. DNA of the CDR3: TGTGCCAGCTCACCACAAGGTGTCCGGGACTCAGGCACTGAAGCTTTCTTT. This gives the protein CASSPQGVRDSGTEAFF.